Below, one T cell receptor beta chain is given with its context. Its specific antigen is unknown. The sample holds no much larger clone one base away, and base qualities are not on file. To separate naive from memory CD4+ T cells, cryopreserved PBMCs first underwent CD4 enrichment and then EasySep naive CD4+ T cell enrichment. Ficoll-Paque PLUS gradient centrifugation was used to isolate PBMCs from either whole blood or leukapheresis product. PBMCs were either used fresh in the expansion assay or cryopreserved at -140 degrees C. The QIAamp Micro DNA Kit was used to extract genomic DNA from the CD4+ T cells. The data derive from a study of CD4 T cells in relation to SARS-CoV-2 and coronaviruses (dated by TCRdb to the early 2020s). With respect to the entire study: Across all 12 patients in the full convalescent cohort, ages ranged from about 21 to 80 years, with a median of 38. The study assessed, at the TCR clonotype level, memory CD4+ T cell crossreactivity between SARS-CoV-2 and common cold coronavirus spike proteins. The Adaptive Biotechnologies TCR-sequencing kit was used to sequence samples from a few pre-COVID donors and the naive versus memory experiments, while other data came from Illumina-based sequencing. Among the roughly twelve convalescent patients, 8 males and 4 females were included, and two of the subjects were Hispanic. Shared crossreactive spike epitopes were mapped to their HLA restriction using patient-derived lymphoblastoid cell lines. A different, Illumina-based TCR-beta assay was used to sequence expansion assays from other donors in the study.

Study-level results and caveats: Memory CD4+ clonotypes crossrecognizing SARS-CoV-2 and at least one common cold coronavirus spike were found in approximately 60% of donors. Sequencing of naive versus memory cells indicated that the assay detects memory recall responses, not primary responses primed during culture. The study was limited by small numbers of patients and tested TCRs. Since the crossreactivity analysis centred on spike protein, crossreactivity against other viral proteins was not assessed. No donor contributed both pre-pandemic and post-infection samples, which limited tracing the source of pre-existing responses. Compared with monoreactive clones, crossreactive clones had significantly weaker SARS-CoV-2-driven expansion, a result consistent with antigenic imprinting.

Uncultured naive and memory CD4+ T cell DNA received deep-resolution immunoSEQ TCR-beta sequencing. In the original analysis: Preprocessing removed nonproductive sequences and CDR3s not starting with C, not ending with F or W, or shorter than 7 amino acids. Cultured and uncultured naive and memory CD4+ repertoires were searched for previously identified spike- and CEF-reactive CDR3s. Pairwise Levenshtein distance, computed with the stringdist R package after three terminal residues were trimmed from each end, was used as the measure of CDR3 homology. TCRdb limited this immuneACCESS table to in-frame rearrangements with V and J called. A share of clones is missing; checked studies link under half to unresolved V genes, and the rest is unexplained. That table gives V, J and clone size, and the DNA gave D and trimming. The sample table records tens of thousands of clones; roughly 94% of these occur just once. Of the sample, about 0.4% is held by the ten largest clones.

The germline V gene supplies CDR1 LGHNT and CDR2 FRNRAP. There are 11 amino acids in the CDR3, from cysteine to phenylalanine inclusive. Only CDR3 DNA is held: 33 bases, read in frame from base 1. The germline ends are 4 bases apart after V is trimmed by 6 bases and J by 4 bases. Sequenced sample: naive CD4+ T cells from PBMCs. The cell subset or site label, read with the paper, signifies: naive CD4+ T cells isolated by negative enrichment. The chain uses TRBV12-5 and TRBJ2-1, with no D gene named confidently. The source is an adult with COVID-19. The DNA reads as follows: TGTGCTAGTGGGGTGTACAATGAGCAGTTCTTC. Its protein is CASGVYNEQFF.